These 10 T cell receptor beta chains share one sample of origin, sequenced in a study of T cells in Graves' hyperthyroidism and ophthalmopathy. There were TCR beta CDR3 regions amplified from RNA transcripts. An initial round of RT-PCR targeting the TCR CDR3 relied on the HTBI primer set. TCRdb recomputed calls from the multiplex PCR reads with MiXCR, one row per CDR3 protein. The sample has 250,000 to 300,000 distinct CDR3 sequences, about 14% seen once. The material sequenced was blood. These receptors originate from a woman in her thirties with Graves' hyperthyroidism that later progressed to Graves' ophthalmopathy.

This clonotype was counted at least ten times. V gene TRBV28 combines with J gene TRBJ1-1; D not resolved. Germline-derived CDR1 and CDR2 are MDHEN and SYDVKM. V lost 5 bases and J 4 bases, leaving 14 bases between the germline ends. The CDR3 sequence is 14 residues long. The CDR3 DNA reads TGTGCCAGCAGTGCCATGGGAGAAGGCACTGAAGCTTTCTTT. The encoded protein is CASSAMGEGTEAFF.

This clonotype was detected only a few times. V usage is TRBV6-5 and J usage is TRBJ1-2, with D perhaps TRBD1 (5 bases). V was cut by 2 bases and J by 7 bases, with 11 bases left in between. Germline lookup yields CDR1 MNHEY and CDR2 SVGAGI. There are 13 residues in the CDR3. CDR3 nucleotides: TGTGCCAGCAGTTACGACGGGGGGGTTGGCTACACCTTC. Translated, it gives CASSYDGGVGYTF.

At least ten counts were recorded for this clonotype. The J gene is TRBJ2-2, the V gene TRBV2; D ambiguous. Germline CDR1 is SNHLY and CDR2 is FYNNEI. This CDR3 region has 14 residues. The germline V and J ends were trimmed by 7 bases and 1 base, with 10 bases remaining between them. In nucleotides, the CDR3 is TGTGCCAGCAAGGAACTATTGAACACCGGGGAGCTGTTTTTT. Translation: CASKELLNTGELFF.

This clonotype appeared many times. The chain employs TRBV27 and TRBJ2-7, with TRBD2 identical over 8 bases. This CDR3 is built from 15 residues. Germline assignment: CDR1 MNHEY and CDR2 SMNVEV (reference sequence). The V and J ends lost 4 bases and 2 bases, in that order; junction bases with no gene match: 7. DNA of the CDR3: TGTGCCAGCAGTTGGAGCGGGAGCGGCACCTACGAGCAGTACTTC. This gives the protein CASSWSGSGTYEQYF.

The genes are TRBV5-5 and TRBJ2-7, with D possibly matching TRBD1 (5 bases). CDR1 SGHKS and CDR2 YYEKEE come from the germline V gene (reference sequence). This CDR3 comprises 15 residues. V was pared by 1 base and J by 1 base, with 12 bases between. DNA of the CDR3: TGTGCCAGCAGCTTGACCAGGGCGCCATCCTACGAGCAGTACTTC. Amino acid sequence: CASSLTRAPSYEQYF.

This clonotype occurred many times. This sequence joins TRBV7-9 and TRBJ2-7; possibly TRBD2 for D (6 bases). Between the trimmed V and J ends, which lost 3 bases and 2 bases, there was a span of 11 bases. There are 14 residues in the CDR3. Per germline, CDR1 SEHNR and CDR2 FQNEAQ (reference sequence). The CDR3 reads CASSFRDSAYEQYF. The CDR3 nucleotides read TGTGCCAGCAGCTTCCGGGACTCAGCCTACGAGCAGTACTTC.

This clonotype was seen repeatedly, ten times or more. CDR3 in amino acids: CASNPSAAYEQYF. The CDR3 DNA follows: TGTGCCAGCAACCCGTCGGCAGCCTACGAGCAGTACTTC. This chain uses TRBV28 with TRBJ2-7, with unresolved D. Trimming left V 7 bases short and J 2 bases short, with 12 bases between. CDR3 length equals 13 residues. The germline V gene encodes CDR1 MDHEN and CDR2 SYDVKM.

To note about this clonotype: A read error may explain this, as a much larger clone is one base away. This chain links TRBV6-1 with TRBJ2-5; 11 bases match TRBD2. Germline loops: CDR1 MNHNS, CDR2 SASEGT. The CDR3 runs 14 residues. The CDR3 region has the DNA TGTGCCAGCAGTGCCCTAGCGGGAGGCGGGACCCAGTGCTTC. Amino acids: CASSALAGGGTQCF.

The table lists this clonotype with many counts. The chain employs TRBV7-3 and TRBJ2-1, with D tentatively TRBD2 (6 bases). The CDR3 has 15 amino acids. V was pared by 6 bases and J by 4 bases, with 16 bases between. Germline CDR1 and CDR2: SGHTA and FQGTGA. CDR3: CASSPDRGLYNEQFF. The CDR3 DNA follows: TGTGCCAGCAGTCCCGATCGGGGACTTTACAATGAGCAGTTCTTC.

This clonotype was detected ten times or more. The chain carries TRBV7-2 and TRBJ2-2, with a possible D match to TRBD2 (5 bases). The CDR3 totals 16 residues. Germline CDR1 SGHTA, CDR2 FQGNSA. Trimming shortened V by 1 base and J by 3 bases, and 12 bases separated the two germline ends. The CDR3 region has the DNA TGTGCCAGCAGCTTAGTTCGGGGAGATTACACCGGGGAGCTGTTTTTT. This encodes CASSLVRGDYTGELFF.